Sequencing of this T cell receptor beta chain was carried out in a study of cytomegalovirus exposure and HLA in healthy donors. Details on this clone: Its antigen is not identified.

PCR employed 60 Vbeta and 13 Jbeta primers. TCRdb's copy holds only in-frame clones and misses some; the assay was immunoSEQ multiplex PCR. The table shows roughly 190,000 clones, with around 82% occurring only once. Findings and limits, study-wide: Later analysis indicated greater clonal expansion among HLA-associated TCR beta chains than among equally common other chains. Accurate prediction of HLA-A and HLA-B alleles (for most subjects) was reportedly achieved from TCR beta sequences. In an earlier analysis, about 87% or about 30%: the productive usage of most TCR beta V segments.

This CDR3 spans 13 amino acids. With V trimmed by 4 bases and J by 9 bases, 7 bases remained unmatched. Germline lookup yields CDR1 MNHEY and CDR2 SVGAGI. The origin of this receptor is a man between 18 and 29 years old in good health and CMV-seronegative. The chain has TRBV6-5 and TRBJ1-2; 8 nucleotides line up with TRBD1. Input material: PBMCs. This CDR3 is CASSSTQGASYTF. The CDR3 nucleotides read TGTGCCAGCAGTTCCACCCAGGGGGCCAGCTACACCTTC.